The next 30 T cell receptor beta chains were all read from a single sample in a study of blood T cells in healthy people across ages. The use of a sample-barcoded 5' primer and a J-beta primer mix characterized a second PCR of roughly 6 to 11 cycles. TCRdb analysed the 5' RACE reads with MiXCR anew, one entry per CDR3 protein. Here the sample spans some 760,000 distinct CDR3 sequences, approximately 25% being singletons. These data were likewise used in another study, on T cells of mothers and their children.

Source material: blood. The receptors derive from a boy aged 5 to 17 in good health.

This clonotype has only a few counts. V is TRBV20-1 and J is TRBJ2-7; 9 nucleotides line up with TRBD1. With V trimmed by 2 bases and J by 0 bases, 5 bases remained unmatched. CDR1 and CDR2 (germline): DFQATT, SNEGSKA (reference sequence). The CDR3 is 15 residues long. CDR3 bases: TGCAGTGCTAGAAACCTGGACAGGGGCTCCTACGAGCAGTACTTC. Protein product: CSARNLDRGSYEQYF.

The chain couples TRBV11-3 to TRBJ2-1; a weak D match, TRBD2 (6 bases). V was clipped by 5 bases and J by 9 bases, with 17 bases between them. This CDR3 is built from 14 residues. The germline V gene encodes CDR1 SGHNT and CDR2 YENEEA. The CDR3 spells CASSLGAGGTEQFF. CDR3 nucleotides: TGTGCCAGCAGCCTCGGGGCCGGGGGAACTGAGCAGTTCTTC.

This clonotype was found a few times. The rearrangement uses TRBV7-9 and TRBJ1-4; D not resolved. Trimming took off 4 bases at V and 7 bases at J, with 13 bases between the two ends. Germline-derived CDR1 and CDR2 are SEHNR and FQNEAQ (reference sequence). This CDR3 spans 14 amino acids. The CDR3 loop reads CASSSWQTSEKLFF. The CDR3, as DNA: TGTGCCAGCAGCTCATGGCAAACCTCTGAAAAACTGTTTTTT.

The CDR3 protein is CASSFLEVQETQYF. CDR3 in DNA: TGTGCCAGCAGTTTTTTGGAGGTCCAAGAGACCCAGTACTTC. The V call is TRBV28, the J call TRBJ2-5; possible D gene TRBD2, 5 bases. The CDR3 has 14 residues. V lost 3 bases and J 1 base, leaving 9 bases between the germline ends. Looked up from germline, CDR1 is MDHEN and CDR2 is SYDVKM.

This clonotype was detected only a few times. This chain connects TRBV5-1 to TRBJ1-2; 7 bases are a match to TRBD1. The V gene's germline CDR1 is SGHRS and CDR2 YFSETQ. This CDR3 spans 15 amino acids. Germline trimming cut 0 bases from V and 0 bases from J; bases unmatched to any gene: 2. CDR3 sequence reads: CASSLAGQPNYGYTF. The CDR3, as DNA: TGCGCCAGCAGCTTGGCGGGACAGCCTAACTATGGCTACACCTTC.

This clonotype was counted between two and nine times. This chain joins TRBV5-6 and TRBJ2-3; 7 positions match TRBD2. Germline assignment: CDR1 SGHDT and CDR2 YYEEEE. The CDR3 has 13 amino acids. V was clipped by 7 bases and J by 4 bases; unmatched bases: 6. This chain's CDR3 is CASEARGADTQYF. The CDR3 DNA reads TGTGCCAGCGAAGCCCGGGGGGCAGATACGCAGTATTTT.

This CDR3 reads CSARDYFPLGSRSYEQYF. Here the CDR3 DNA reads TGCAGTGCTAGAGATTATTTTCCATTGGGTAGCAGATCCTACGAGCAGTACTTC. V is TRBV20-1 and J is TRBJ2-5; D not certain. The DNA end favors TRBJ2-7, so the J call may be wrong. Germline lookup yields CDR1 DFQATT and CDR2 SNEGSKA (reference sequence). The CDR3 covers 18 residues.

The CDR3 reads CASSTGTGLGILHGYTF. CDR3 DNA: TGTGCCAGCAGTACGGGGACAGGGTTGGGCATTCTCCATGGCTACACCTTC. This chain joins TRBV12-3 or TRBV12-4 and TRBJ1-2, with 9 nucleotides matching TRBD1. The junction had 16 bases not matched to a gene; V was cut back by 5 bases and J by 6 bases. The CDR3 covers 17 residues.

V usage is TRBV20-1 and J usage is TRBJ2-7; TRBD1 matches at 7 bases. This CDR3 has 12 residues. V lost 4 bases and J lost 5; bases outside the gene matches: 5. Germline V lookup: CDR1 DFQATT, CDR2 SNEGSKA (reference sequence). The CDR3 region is CSATGQVDEQYF. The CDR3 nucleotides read TGCAGTGCTACTGGACAGGTGGACGAGCAGTACTTC.

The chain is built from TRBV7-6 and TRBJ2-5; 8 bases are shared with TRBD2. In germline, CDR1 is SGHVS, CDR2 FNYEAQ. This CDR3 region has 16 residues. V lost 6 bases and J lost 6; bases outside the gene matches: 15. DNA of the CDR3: TGTGCCAGCAGTTCCCTTCGGGGGGGGAAGGTGAAGACCCAGTACTTC. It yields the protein CASSSLRGGKVKTQYF.

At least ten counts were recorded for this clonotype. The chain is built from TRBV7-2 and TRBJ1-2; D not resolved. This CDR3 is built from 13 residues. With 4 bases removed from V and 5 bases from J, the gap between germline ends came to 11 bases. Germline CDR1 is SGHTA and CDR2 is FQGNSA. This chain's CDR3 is CASSSPRGYGYTF. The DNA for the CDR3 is TGTGCCAGCAGCTCACCGAGAGGGTATGGCTACACCTTC.

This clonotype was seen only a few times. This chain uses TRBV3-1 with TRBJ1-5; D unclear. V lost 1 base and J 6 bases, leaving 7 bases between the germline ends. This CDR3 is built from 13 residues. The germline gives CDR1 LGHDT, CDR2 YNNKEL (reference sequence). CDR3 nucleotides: TGTGCCAGCAGCCAAGGAGTGGCTCAGCCCCAGCATTTT. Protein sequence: CASSQGVAQPQHF.

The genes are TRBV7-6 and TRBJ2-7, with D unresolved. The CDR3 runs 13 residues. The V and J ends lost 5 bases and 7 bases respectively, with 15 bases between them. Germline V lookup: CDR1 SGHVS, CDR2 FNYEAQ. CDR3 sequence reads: CASSPRFLGEQYF. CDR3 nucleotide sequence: TGTGCCAGCAGCCCTCGTTTTCTGGGGGAGCAGTACTTC. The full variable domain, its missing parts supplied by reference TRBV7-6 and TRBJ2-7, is GAGVSQSPRYKVTKRGQDVALRCDPISGHVSLYWYRQALGQGPEFLTYFNYEAQQDKSGLPNDRFSAERPEGSISTLTIQRTEQRDSAMYRCASSPRFLGEQYFGPGTRLTVT.

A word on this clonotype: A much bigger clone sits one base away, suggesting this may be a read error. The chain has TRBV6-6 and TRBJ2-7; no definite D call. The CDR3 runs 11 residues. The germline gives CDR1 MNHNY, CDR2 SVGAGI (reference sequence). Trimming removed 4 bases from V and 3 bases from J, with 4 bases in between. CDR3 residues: CASSWDYEQYF. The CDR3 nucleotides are TGTGCCAGCAGTTGGGACTACGAGCAGTACTTC.

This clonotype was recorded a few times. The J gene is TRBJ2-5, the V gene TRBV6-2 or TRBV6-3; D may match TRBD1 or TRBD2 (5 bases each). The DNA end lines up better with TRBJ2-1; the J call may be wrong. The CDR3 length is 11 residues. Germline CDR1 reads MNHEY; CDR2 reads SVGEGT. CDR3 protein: CASSRWGEQFF. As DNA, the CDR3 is TGTGCCAGCAGTAGATGGGGGGAGCAGTTCTTC.

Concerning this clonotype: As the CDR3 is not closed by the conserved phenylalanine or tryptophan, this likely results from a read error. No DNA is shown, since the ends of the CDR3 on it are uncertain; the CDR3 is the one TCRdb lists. CDR3 in amino acids: CASRRTGGRNTDTQYS. The V call is TRBV12-3 or TRBV12-4, the J call TRBJ2-3; the D call TRBD2 from the table was never checked on the DNA. The CDR3 is made up of 16 amino acids, end residues included.

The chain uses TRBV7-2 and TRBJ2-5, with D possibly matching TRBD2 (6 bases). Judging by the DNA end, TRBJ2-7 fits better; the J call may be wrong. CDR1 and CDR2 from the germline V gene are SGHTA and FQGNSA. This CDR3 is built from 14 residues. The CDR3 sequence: CASSLGGVGYEQYF. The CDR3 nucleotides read TGTGCCAGCAGCTTAGGGGGGGTCGGTTACGAGCAGTACTTC.

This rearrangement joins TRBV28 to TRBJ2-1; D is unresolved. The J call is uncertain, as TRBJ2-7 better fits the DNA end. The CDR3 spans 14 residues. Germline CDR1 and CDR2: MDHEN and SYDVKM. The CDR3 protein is CASSSSPKSYEQYF. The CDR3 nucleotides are TGTGCCAGCAGTTCCAGTCCTAAGTCCTACGAGCAGTACTTC.

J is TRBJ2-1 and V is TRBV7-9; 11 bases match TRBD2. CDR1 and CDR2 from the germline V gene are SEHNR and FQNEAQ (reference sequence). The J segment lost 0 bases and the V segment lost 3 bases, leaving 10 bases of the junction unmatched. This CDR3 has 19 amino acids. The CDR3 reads CASSFPLAGGPSSYNEQFF. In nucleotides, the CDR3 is TGTGCCAGCAGCTTTCCCCTAGCGGGGGGCCCGAGCTCCTACAATGAGCAGTTCTTC.

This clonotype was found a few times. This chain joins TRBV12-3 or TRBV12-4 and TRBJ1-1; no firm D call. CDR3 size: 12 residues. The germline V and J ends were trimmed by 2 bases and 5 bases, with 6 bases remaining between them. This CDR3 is CASSLRWTEAFF. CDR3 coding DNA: TGTGCCAGCAGTTTACGGTGGACTGAAGCTTTCTTT.

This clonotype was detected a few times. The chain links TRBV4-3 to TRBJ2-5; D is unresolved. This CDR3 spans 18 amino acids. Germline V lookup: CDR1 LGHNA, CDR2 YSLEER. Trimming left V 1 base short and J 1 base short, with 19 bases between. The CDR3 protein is CASSQGAMAGPSQETQYF. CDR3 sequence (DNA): TGCGCCAGCAGCCAAGGGGCGATGGCAGGCCCGTCCCAAGAGACCCAGTACTTC.

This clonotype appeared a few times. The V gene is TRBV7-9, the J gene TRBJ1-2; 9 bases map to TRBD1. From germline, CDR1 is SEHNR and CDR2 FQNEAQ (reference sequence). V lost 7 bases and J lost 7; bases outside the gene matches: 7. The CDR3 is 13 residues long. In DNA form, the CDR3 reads TGTGCCAGCACCCTACAGGGGGCGGGTGGCTACACCTTC. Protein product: CASTLQGAGGYTF.

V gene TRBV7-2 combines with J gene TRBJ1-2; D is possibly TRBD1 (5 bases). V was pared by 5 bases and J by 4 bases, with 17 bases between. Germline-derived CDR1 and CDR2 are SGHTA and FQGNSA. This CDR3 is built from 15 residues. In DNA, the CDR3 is TGTGCCAGCAGCGCCGGGGCGGCCGTCTCCTATGGCTACACCTTC. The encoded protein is CASSAGAAVSYGYTF. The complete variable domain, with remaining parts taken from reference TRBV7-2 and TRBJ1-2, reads GAGVSQSPSNKVTEKGKDVELRCDPISGHTALYWYRQSLGQGLEFLIYFQGNSAPDKSGLPSDRFSAERTGGSVSTLTIQRTQQEDSAVYLCASSAGAAVSYGYTFGSGTRLTVV.

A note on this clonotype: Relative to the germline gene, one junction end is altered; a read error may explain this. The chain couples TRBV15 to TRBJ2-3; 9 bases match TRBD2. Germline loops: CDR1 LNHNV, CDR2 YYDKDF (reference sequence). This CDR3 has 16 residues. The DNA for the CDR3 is TGTGCCACCAGCAGAGGTGATAGCGGGAGCACAGATACGCAGTGTTTT. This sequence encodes CATSRGDSGSTDTQCF.

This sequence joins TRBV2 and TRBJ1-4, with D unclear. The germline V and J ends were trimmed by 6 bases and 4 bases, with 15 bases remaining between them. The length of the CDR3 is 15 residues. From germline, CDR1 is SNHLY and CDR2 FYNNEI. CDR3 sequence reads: CASRWGRVHNEKLFF. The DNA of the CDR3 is TGTGCCAGCAGGTGGGGAAGGGTCCATAATGAAAAACTGTTTTTT. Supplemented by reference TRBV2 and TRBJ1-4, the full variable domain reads EPEVTQTPSHQVTQMGQEVILRCVPISNHLYFYWYRQILGQKVEFLVSFYNNEISEKSEIFDDQFSVERPDGSNFTLKIRSTKLEDSAMYFCASRWGRVHNEKLFFGSGTQLSVL.

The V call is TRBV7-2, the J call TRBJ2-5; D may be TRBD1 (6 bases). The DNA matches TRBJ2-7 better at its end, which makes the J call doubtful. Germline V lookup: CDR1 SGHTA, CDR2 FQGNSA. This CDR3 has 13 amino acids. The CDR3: CTSSFAGDDEQYF. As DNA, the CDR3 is TGTACCAGCAGCTTTGCAGGGGACGACGAGCAGTACTTC.

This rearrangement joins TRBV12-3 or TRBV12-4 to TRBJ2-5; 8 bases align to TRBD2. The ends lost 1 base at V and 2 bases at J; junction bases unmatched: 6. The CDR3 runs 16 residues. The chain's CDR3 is CASSLVGASGQETQYF. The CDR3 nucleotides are TGTGCCAGCAGTTTAGTCGGGGCTAGCGGGCAAGAGACCCAGTACTTC.

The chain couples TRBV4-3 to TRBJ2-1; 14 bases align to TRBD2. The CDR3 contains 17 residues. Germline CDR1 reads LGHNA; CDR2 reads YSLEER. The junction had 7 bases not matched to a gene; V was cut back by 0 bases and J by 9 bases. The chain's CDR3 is CASSQDRGLAGVAEQFF. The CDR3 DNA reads TGCGCCAGCAGCCAAGATAGGGGACTAGCGGGAGTCGCTGAGCAGTTCTTC.

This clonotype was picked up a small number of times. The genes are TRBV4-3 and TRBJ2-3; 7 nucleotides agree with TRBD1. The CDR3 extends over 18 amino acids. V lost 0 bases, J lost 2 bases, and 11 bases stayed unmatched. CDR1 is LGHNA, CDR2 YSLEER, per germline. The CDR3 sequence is CASSQDFDGDRFTDTQYF. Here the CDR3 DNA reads TGCGCCAGCAGCCAAGATTTTGATGGGGACAGATTCACAGATACGCAGTATTTT.

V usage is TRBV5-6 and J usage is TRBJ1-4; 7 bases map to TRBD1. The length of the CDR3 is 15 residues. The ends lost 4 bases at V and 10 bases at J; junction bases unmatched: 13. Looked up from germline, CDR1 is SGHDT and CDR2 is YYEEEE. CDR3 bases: TGTGCCAGCAGCGCCCCGGCGGAAGGGGGCCGAAAACTGTTTTTT. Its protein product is CASSAPAEGGRKLFF. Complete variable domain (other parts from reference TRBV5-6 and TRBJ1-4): DAGVTQSPTHLIKTRGQQVTLRCSPKSGHDTVSWYQQALGQGPQFIFQYYEEEERQRGNFPDRFSGHQFPNYSSELNVNALLLGDSALYLCASSAPAEGGRKLFFGSGTQLSVL.